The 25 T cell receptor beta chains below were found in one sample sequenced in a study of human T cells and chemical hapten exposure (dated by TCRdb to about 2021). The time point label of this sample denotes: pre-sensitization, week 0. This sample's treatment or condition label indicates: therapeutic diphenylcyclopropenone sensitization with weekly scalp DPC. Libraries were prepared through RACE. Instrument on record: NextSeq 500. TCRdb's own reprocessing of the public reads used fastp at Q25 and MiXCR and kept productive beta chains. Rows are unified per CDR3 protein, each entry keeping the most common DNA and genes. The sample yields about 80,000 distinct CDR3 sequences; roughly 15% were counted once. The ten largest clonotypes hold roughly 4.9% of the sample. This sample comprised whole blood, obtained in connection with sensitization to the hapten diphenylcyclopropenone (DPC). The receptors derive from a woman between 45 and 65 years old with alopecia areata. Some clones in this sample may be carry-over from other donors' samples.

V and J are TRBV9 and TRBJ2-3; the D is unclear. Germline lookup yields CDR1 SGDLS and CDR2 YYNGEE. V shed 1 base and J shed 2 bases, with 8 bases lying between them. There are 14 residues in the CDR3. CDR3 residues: CASSVSLYTDTQYF. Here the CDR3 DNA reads TGTGCCAGCAGCGTAAGCCTATACACAGATACGCAGTATTTT.

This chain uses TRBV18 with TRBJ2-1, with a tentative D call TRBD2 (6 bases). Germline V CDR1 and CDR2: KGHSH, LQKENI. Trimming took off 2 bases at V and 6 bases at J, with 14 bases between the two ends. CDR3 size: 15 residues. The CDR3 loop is CASSPVGGPSNEQFF. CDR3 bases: TGTGCCAGCTCACCAGTCGGAGGGCCGTCCAATGAGCAGTTCTTC.

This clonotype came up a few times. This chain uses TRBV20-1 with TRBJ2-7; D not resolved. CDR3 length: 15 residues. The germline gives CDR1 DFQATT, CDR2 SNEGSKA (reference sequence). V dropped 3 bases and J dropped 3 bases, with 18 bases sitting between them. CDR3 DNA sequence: TGCAGTGCTAGCGGCCTCCAAGTCCCCGACTACGAGCAGTACTTC. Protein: CSASGLQVPDYEQYF.

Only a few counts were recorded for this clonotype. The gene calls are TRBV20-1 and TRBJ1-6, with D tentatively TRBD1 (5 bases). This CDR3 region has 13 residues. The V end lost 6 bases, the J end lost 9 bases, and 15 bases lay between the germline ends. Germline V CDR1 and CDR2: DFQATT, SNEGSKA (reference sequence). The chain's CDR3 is CSADTGAPSPLHF. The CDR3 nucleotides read TGCAGTGCAGACACAGGCGCCCCTTCACCCCTCCACTTT.

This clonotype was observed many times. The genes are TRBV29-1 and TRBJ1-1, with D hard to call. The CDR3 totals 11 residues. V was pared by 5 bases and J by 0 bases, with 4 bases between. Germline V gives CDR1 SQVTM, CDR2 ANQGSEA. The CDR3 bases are TGCAGCGTTCAAGTGAACACTGAAGCTTTCTTT. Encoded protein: CSVQVNTEAFF.

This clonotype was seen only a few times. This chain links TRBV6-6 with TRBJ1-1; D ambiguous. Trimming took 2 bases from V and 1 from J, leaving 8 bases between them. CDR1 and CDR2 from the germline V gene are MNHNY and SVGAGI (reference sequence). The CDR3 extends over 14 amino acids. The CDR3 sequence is CASSYRVSNTEAFF. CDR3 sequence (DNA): TGTGCCAGCAGTTACAGGGTCTCGAACACTGAAGCTTTCTTT.

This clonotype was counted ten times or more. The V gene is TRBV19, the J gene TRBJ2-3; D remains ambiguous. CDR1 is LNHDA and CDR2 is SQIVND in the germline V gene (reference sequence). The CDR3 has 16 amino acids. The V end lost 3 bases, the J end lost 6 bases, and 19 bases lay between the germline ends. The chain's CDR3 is CASSIWYGREDDTQYF. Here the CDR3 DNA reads TGTGCCAGTAGTATCTGGTACGGAAGGGAAGACGATACGCAGTATTTT.

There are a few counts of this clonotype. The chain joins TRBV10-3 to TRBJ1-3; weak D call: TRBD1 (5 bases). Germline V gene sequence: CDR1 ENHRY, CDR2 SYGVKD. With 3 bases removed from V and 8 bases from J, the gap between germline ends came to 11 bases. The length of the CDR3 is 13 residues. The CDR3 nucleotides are TGTGCCATCAGTGACAATCAGGGATACACCATATATTTT. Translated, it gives CAISDNQGYTIYF.

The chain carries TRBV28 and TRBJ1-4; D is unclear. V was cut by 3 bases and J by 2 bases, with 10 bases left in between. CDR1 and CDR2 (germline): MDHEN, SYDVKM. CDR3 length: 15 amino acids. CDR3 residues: CASSLSGWTNEKLFF. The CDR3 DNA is TGTGCCAGCAGTTTGAGTGGTTGGACTAATGAAAAACTGTTTTTT.

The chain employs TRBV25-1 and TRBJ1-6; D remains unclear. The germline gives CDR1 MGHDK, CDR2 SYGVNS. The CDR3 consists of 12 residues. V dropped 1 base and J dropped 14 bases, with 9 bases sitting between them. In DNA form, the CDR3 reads TGTGCCAGCAGTGAATCACCTTTCACCCTCCACTTT. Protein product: CASSESPFTLHF. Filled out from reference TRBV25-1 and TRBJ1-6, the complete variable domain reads EADIYQTPRYLVIGTGKKITLECSQTMGHDKMYWYQQDPGMELHLIHYSYGVNSTEKGDLSSESTVSRIRTEHFPLTLESARPSHTSQYLCASSESPFTLHFGNGTRLTVT.

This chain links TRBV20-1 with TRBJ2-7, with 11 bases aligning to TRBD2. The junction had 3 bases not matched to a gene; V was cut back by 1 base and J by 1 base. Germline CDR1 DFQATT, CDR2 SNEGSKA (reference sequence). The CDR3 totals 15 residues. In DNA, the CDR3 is TGCAGTGCTAGAGGCACTAGCGGGGGATCCTACGAGCAGTACTTC. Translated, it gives CSARGTSGGSYEQYF.

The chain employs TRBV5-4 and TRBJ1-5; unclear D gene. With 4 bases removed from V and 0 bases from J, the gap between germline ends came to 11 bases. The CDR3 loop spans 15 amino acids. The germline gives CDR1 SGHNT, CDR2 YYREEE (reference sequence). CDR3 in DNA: TGTGCCAGCAGCAAGGACGGTTATAGCAATCAGCCCCAGCATTTT. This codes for CASSKDGYSNQPQHF.

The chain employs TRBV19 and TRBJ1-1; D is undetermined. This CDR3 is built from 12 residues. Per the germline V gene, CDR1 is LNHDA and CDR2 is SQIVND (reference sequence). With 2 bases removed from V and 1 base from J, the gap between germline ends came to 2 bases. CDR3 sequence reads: CASSIQNTEAFF. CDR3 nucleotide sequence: TGTGCCAGTAGTATACAGAACACTGAAGCTTTCTTT.

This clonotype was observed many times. This CDR3 is CASMYPGGTHTGELFF. CDR3 in DNA: TGTGCCAGCATGTATCCGGGAGGGACCCACACCGGGGAGCTGTTTTTT. J is TRBJ2-2 and V is TRBV21-1; the table assigns TRBD2, which was not confirmed against the DNA. TRBV21-1 is noted as a pseudogene. This CDR3 comprises 16 residues.

CDR3 sequence: CANKGGLQNTDTQYF. The CDR3, as DNA: TGTGCCAACAAAGGCGGGCTCCAAAACACAGATACGCAGTATTTT. This chain uses TRBV2 with TRBJ2-3, with a tentative D call TRBD2 (5 bases). The CDR3 loop spans 15 amino acids. V gave up 10 bases and J gave up 2 bases, with 19 bases separating them. CDR1 is SNHLY, CDR2 FYNNEI, per germline. The whole variable domain, filled in from reference TRBV2 and TRBJ2-3, reads EPEVTQTPSHQVTQMGQEVILRCVPISNHLYFYWYRQILGQKVEFLVSFYNNEISEKSEIFDDQFSVERPDGSNFTLKIRSTKLEDSAMYFCANKGGLQNTDTQYFGPGTRLTVL.

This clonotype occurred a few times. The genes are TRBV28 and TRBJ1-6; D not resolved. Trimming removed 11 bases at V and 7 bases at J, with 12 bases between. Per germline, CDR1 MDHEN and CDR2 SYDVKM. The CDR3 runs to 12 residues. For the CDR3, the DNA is TGTGCCTGCGGTCAGGCCAATTCACCCCTCCACTTT. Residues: CACGQANSPLHF.

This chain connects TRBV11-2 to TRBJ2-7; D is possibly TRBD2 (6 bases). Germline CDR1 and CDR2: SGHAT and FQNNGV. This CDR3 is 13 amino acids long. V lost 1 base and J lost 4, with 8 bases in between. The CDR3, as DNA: TGTGCCAGCAGCTTAGGCGGGACGTACGAGCAGTACTTC. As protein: CASSLGGTYEQYF.

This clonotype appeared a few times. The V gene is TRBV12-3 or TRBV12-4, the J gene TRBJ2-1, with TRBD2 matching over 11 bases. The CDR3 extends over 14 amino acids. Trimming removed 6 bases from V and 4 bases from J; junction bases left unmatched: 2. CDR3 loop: CASRTSGSYNEQFF. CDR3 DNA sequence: TGTGCCAGCAGAACTAGCGGGAGTTACAATGAGCAGTTCTTC.

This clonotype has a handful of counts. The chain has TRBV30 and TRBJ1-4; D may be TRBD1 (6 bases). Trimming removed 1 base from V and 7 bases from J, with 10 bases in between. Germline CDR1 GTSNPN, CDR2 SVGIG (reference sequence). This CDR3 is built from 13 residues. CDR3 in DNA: TGTGCCTGGAGTGGCAGGGGCATTGAAAAACTGTTTTTT. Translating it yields CAWSGRGIEKLFF. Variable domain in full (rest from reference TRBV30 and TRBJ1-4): SQTIHQWPATLVQPVGSPLSLECTVEGTSNPNLYWYRQAAGRGLQLLFYSVGIGQISSEVPQNLSASRPQDRQFILSSKKLLLSDSGFYLCAWSGRGIEKLFFGSGTQLSVL.

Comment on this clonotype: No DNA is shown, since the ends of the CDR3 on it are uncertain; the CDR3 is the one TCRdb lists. The CDR3: CASNFGDGTPPYF. The gene calls are TRBV12-3 or TRBV12-4 and TRBJ2-5; TRBD1 is the table's D call and was not checked against the DNA. The CDR3 is made up of 13 amino acids, end residues included.

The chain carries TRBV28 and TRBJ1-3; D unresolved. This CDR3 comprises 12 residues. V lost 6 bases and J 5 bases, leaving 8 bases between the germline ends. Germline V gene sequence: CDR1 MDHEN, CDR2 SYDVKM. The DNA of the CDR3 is TGTGCCAGCAGCCTTCCCCGAAACACCATATATTTT. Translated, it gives CASSLPRNTIYF.

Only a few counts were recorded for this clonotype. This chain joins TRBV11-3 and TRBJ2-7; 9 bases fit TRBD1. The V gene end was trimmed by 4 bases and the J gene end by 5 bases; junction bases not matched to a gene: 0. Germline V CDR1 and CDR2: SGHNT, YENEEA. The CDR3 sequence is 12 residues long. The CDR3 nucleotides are TGTGCCAGCAGCTGGACAGGGGACGAGCAGTACTTC. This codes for CASSWTGDEQYF.

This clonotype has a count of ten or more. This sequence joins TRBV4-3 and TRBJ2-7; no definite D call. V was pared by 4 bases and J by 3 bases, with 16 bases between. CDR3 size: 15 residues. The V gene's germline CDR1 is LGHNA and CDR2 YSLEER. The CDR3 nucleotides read TGCGCCAGCAGCCCGGAGCCAGGTTCTTTCTACGAGCAGTACTTC. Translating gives CASSPEPGSFYEQYF.

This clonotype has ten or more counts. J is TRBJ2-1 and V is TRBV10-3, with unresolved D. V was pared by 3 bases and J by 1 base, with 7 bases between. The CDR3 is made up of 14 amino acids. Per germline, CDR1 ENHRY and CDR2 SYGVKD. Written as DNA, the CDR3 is TGTGCCATCAGTGAACACAGATCCTACAATGAGCAGTTCTTC. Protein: CAISEHRSYNEQFF.

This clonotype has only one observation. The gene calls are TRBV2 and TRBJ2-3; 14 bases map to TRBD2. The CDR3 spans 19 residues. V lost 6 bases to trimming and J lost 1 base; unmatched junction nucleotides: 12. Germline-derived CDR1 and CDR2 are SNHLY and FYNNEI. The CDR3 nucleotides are TGTGCCAGCAGGGTTAGAGGAGGGACTAGCGGGAGAGGCACAGATACGCAGTATTTT. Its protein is CASRVRGGTSGRGTDTQYF.